The 10 T cell receptor beta chains below come from one sample, sequenced in a study of T-cell memory formation after mild COVID-19. TCRdb re-called the 5' RACE reads through MiXCR, storing one row per CDR3 protein. The data show just under 150,000 distinct CDR3 sequences, about 6.1% seen once. Sequences were obtained from PBMCs or a T cell subset sorted from them (not recorded which). The receptor set was obtained from an adult woman who had mild COVID-19 (a few samples of this study predate the infection). Cell type and time point are not known.

V usage is TRBV5-1 and J usage is TRBJ1-3; 7 positions match TRBD1. Germline V lookup: CDR1 SGHRS, CDR2 YFSETQ. The CDR3 is 16 amino acids. Losses at the gene ends were 0 bases for V and 0 bases for J; bases not matched to a gene: 3. For the CDR3, the DNA is TGCGCCAGCAGCTTGGACAGGGGCTTCTCTGGAAACACCATATATTTT. Translated, it gives CASSLDRGFSGNTIYF.

This clonotype was observed many times. V and J are TRBV19 and TRBJ2-1, with 13 bases aligning to TRBD2. Germline V lookup: CDR1 LNHDA, CDR2 SQIVND (reference sequence). Trimming took 5 bases from V and 5 from J; bases not matched to a gene: 6. The CDR3 totals 16 residues. The CDR3 region is CASSHRTSGGNNEQFF. In nucleotides, the CDR3 is TGTGCCAGTAGTCATAGGACTAGCGGGGGCAACAATGAGCAGTTCTTC.

The gene calls are TRBV4-1 and TRBJ2-7; 13 bases agree with TRBD2. The V and J ends lost 6 bases and 7 bases, in that order; junction bases with no gene match: 9. Looked up from germline, CDR1 is MGHRA and CDR2 is YSYEKL. This CDR3 has 15 residues. CDR3 DNA: TGCGCCAGCAGAAGACTAGCGGGGGGCCTACAAGAGCAGTACTTC. It specifies CASRRLAGGLQEQYF.

This clonotype was picked up many times. The chain combines TRBV18 with TRBJ2-1; possibly TRBD2 for D (6 bases). Germline V gives CDR1 KGHSH, CDR2 LQKENI. The V and J ends lost 3 bases and 6 bases respectively, with 18 bases between them. CDR3 size: 16 residues. The chain's CDR3 is CASSPLPWGGLNEQFF. The CDR3 bases are TGTGCCAGCTCACCCCTCCCTTGGGGAGGACTCAATGAGCAGTTCTTC.

This clonotype came up many times. The chain has TRBV4-1 and TRBJ1-4; maybe TRBD1 (6 bases). Looked up from germline, CDR1 is MGHRA and CDR2 is YSYEKL. The length of the CDR3 is 15 residues. The V end was cut by 4 bases, the J end by 4 bases, with 13 bases between. CDR3: CASSPITGRNEKLFF. The CDR3, as DNA: TGCGCCAGCAGCCCCATAACAGGGCGTAATGAAAAACTGTTTTTT.

This clonotype was recorded a few times. The chain combines TRBV20-1 with TRBJ2-1; 8 bases match TRBD2. This CDR3 contains 15 residues. The junction had 13 bases not matched to a gene; V was cut back by 4 bases and J by 8 bases. Germline CDR1 DFQATT, CDR2 SNEGSKA (reference sequence). The CDR3 loop reads CSAKTPGLVFDEQFF. CDR3 nucleotide sequence: TGCAGTGCTAAAACGCCGGGACTAGTATTCGATGAGCAGTTCTTC.

A few counts support this clonotype. The chain carries TRBV27 and TRBJ1-2, with 8 bases identical to TRBD1. Looked up from germline, CDR1 is MNHEY and CDR2 is SMNVEV (reference sequence). CDR3 size: 15 residues. The junction had 9 bases not matched to a gene; V was cut back by 5 bases and J by 4 bases. The CDR3 region is CASSPTRTGPYGYTF. The CDR3 bases are TGTGCCAGCAGTCCTACCCGGACAGGGCCCTATGGCTACACCTTC.

This clonotype appeared many times. The chain recombines TRBV12-3 or TRBV12-4 with TRBJ2-2; D remains unclear. The length of the CDR3 is 16 residues. V lost 5 bases and J lost 6, with 19 bases in between. Written as DNA, the CDR3 is TGTGCCAGCAGTCTCGGCCATGGCAGCACCGCCGGGGAGCTGTTTTTT. Protein product: CASSLGHGSTAGELFF.

The table lists this clonotype with a few counts. The chain has TRBV29-1 and TRBJ1-1; no clear D gene. The CDR3 extends over 12 amino acids. V shed 8 bases and J shed 0 bases, with 10 bases lying between them. CDR1 is SQVTM and CDR2 is ANQGSEA in the germline V gene. The CDR3 is CSLRPMNTEAFF. The CDR3 region has the DNA TGCAGCCTCCGCCCAATGAACACTGAAGCTTTCTTT.

The chain carries TRBV6-5 and TRBJ2-2; 8 nucleotides line up with TRBD1. In germline, CDR1 is MNHEY, CDR2 SVGAGI. The junction had 8 bases not matched to a gene; V was cut back by 6 bases and J by 5 bases. This CDR3 is 15 amino acids long. CDR3: CASSPDRGRTGELFF. In DNA form, the CDR3 reads TGTGCCAGCAGCCCCGACAGGGGACGGACCGGGGAGCTGTTTTTT.